Listed below are T cell receptor beta chains from one sample, sequenced in a study of response to subunit inactivated influenza vaccine. TCRdb re-called the RT-PCR reads with MiXCR, one entry per CDR3 protein. Of a few hundred thousand distinct CDR3 sequences in the sample, about 14% are singletons; the top ten hold approximately 12%. The material sequenced was PBMCs from blood, taken less than 13 days after vaccination. Receptor source: a man between 45 and 60 years old who received an inactivated influenza vaccine. Each CDR3 is given with its conserved first and last residue. The D gene is left open where the match is weak. Clone size is shown for a subset of rows, as once, few, many or a class of expanded clone.

-,12,TRBJ1-5,TRBV20-1,-,TGCAGTGCTAGGGGGTCAGGTCAGCCCCAGCATTTT,CSARGSGQPQHF
-,16,TRBJ2-5,TRBV30,TRBD2,TGTGCCTGGAGTGCCCGTGGCGGGGGGAACGAAGAGACCCAGTACTTC,CAWSARGGGNEETQYF
many,15,TRBJ1-2,TRBV15,-,TGTGCCACCAGCAGCTACTTGGAGGGGAACTATGGCTACACCTTC,CATSSYLEGNYGYTF
few,18,TRBJ2-7,TRBV28,TRBD1,TGTGCCAGCAGTTCCGGGACAGGGGCCGTCTACGCCTCCTACGAGCAGTACTTC,CASSSGTGAVYASYEQYF
-,14,TRBJ1-2,TRBV5-1,TRBD1,TGCGCCAGCAGCCAGACGGGACAGATCTTGGGCTACACCTTC,CASSQTGQILGYTF
-,18,TRBJ1-1,TRBV18,-,TGTGCCAGCTCACCACGCATGCTAGGCAGGGGCTCGAACACTGAAGCTTTCTTT,CASSPRMLGRGSNTEAFF
once,19,TRBJ2-1,TRBV15,TRBD2,TGTGCCACCAGCGCGATTCGAGGACTAGCGGGACACTCCTACAATGAGCAGTTCTTC,CATSAIRGLAGHSYNEQFF
-,14,TRBJ2-1,TRBV4-3,TRBD1,TGCGCCAGCAGCCCCGGGACAGGGGTCGCTGAGCAGTTCTTC,CASSPGTGVAEQFF
many,15,TRBJ2-1,TRBV7-9,TRBD2,TGTGCCAGCAGCTTAGGACTAGCGGGCTTCAATGAGCAGTTCTTC,CASSLGLAGFNEQFF
few,14,TRBJ2-7,TRBV28,-,TGTGCCAGCAGTTCGGGGGACAGTTTTTTCGAGCAGTACTTC,CASSSGDSFFEQYF
few,15,TRBJ2-1,TRBV12-3/TRBV12-4,TRBD1,TGTGCCAGCAGTTTTGGGCAGGGGGACTACAATGAGCAGTTCTTC,CASSFGQGDYNEQFF
-,17,TRBJ1-6,TRBV12-3/TRBV12-4,-,TGTGCCACCCTACGAGGGGAGGCAGGCGCCTATAATTCACCCCTCCACTTT,CATLRGEAGAYNSPLHF
many,11,TRBJ2-7,TRBV12-3/TRBV12-4,-,TGTGCCAGCAGTTCCAGGAGCGAGCAGTACTTC,CASSSRSEQYF
few,14,TRBJ1-3,TRBV30,-,TGTGCCTGGACCATGGAGGTGGCAGGAAACACCATATATTTT,CAWTMEVAGNTIYF
-,14,TRBJ2-2,TRBV5-1,TRBD1,TGCGCCAGCAGCGATGGGACAGACACCGGGGAGCTGTTTTTT,CASSDGTDTGELFF
many,11,TRBJ2-3,TRBV5-1,-,TGCGCCAGCGGAGGGGTGGAAACGCAGTATTTT,CASGGVETQYF
few,13,TRBJ1-3,TRBV24-1,-,TGTGCCACCATAGACAACTCTGGAAACACCATATATTTT,CATIDNSGNTIYF
few,16,TRBJ1-4,TRBV12-3/TRBV12-4,TRBD1,TGTGCCAGCAGTTTACAGATCCGGACAGGGGGAGAAAAACTGTTTTTT,CASSLQIRTGGEKLFF
few,15,TRBJ2-7,TRBV7-2,TRBD1,TGTGCCAGCAGATATACCGGGACAGGGACGGGGGAGCAGTACTTC,CASRYTGTGTGEQYF
-,16,TRBJ2-7,TRBV3-1,TRBD1,TGTGCCAGCAGCCAAGCGAGGGGGAGGACAGGGAACGAGCAGTACTTC,CASSQARGRTGNEQYF
many,13,TRBJ2-7,TRBV11-2,-,TGTGCCAGCAGCTTGGGACAACCTTACGAGCAGTACTTC,CASSLGQPYEQYF
few,13,TRBJ1-2,TRBV7-8,-,TGTGCCAGCAGCCCAACTAGTAACTATGGCTACACCTTC,CASSPTSNYGYTF
-,13,TRBJ2-1,TRBV29-1,-,TGCAGCGTTGAACTAGATTCAAGGAATGAGCAGTTCTTC,CSVELDSRNEQFF
-,14,TRBJ2-5,TRBV7-8,-,TGTGCCAGCAGCAGAGCCCCCCAAGGGGGGACCCAGTACTTC,CASSRAPQGGTQYF
-,15,TRBJ2-7,TRBV10-3,-,TGTGCCATCAGTCAGGAAGGAGGGGGAGTGGGGGAGCAGTACTTC,CAISQEGGGVGEQYF
few,14,TRBJ2-7,TRBV7-9,-,TGTGCCAGCAGCCCTTCCATAAGAATGGGTGAGCAGTACTTC,CASSPSIRMGEQYF
-,13,TRBJ2-5,TRBV10-3,-,TGTGCCATCGCGGGACACGGACAAGAGACCCAGTACTTC,CAIAGHGQETQYF
-,16,TRBJ2-1,TRBV14,TRBD1,TGTGCCAGCAGCCCAATCCAGGGGGCTGCCTACAATGAGCAGTTCTTC,CASSPIQGAAYNEQFF
-,12,TRBJ2-1,TRBV5-1,-,TGCGCCAGCAGCTTGACGGACCCCCCGCAGTTCTTC,CASSLTDPPQFF
-,15,TRBJ2-3,TRBV6-2/TRBV6-3,TRBD1,TGTGCCAGCAGAAATCCGGGACAGGGTGTTGGTACGCAGTATTTT,CASRNPGQGVGTQYF
-,18,TRBJ1-4,TRBV14,-,TGTGCCAGCAGCCTCCGGTACCGGGGGGAGTCAACTAACGAAAAACTGTTTTTT,CASSLRYRGESTNEKLFF
-,16,TRBJ1-5,TRBV2,-,TGTGCCAGCAGTGAGGGTCAGGGTCACATTGGGGTACCCCATCATTTT,CASSEGQGHIGVPHHF
-,11,TRBJ2-1,TRBV20-1,-,TGCAGTGGGGGATCCTACAATGAGCAGTTCTTC,CSGGSYNEQFF